This T cell receptor beta chain is drawn from a study of T-cell memory formation after mild COVID-19. Study details: TCR clusters showed largely donor specificity. Study-wide points: In pre-infection memory, a portion of responding clones appeared, which suggested that cross-reactive memory joined.

The CDR3 runs to 15 residues. The germline V gene has CDR1 SGHTA and CDR2 FQGNSA. Trimming stripped 5 bases from V and 2 bases from J, with 15 bases between. Amplification by 5'RACE using constant-segment primers produced TCR alpha and TCR beta cDNA libraries that carried sample barcodes and UMIs. TCRdb re-called the 5' RACE reads with MiXCR, one entry per CDR3 protein. The repertoire consists of fewer than 250,000 distinct CDR3 sequences, with 15% to 20% occurring once and the leading ten covering roughly 2.3%. This clonotype was detected a few times. Its target is unknown. This receptor was obtained from an adult woman who had mild COVID-19 (a few samples of this study predate the infection). Cell type and time point are not known. The gene calls are TRBV7-2 and TRBJ1-2; TRBD1 is a possible D gene (6 bases). Sample: PBMCs or a T cell subset sorted from them (not recorded which). The CDR3 DNA reads as TGTGCCAGCAGCCGCACCTGGACAGAGAACTATGGCTACACCTTC. It translates to CASSRTWTENYGYTF.